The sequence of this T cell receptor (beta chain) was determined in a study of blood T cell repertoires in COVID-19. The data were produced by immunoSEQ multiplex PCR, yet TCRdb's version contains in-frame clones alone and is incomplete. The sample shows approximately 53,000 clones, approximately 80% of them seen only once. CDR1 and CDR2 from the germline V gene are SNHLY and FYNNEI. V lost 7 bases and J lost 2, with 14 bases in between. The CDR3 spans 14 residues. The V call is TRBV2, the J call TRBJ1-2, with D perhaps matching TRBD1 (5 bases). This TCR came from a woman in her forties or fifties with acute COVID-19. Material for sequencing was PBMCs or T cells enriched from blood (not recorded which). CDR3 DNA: TGTGCCAGCAATAACCTGGAGGGGAACTATGGCTACACCTTC. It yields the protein CASNNLEGNYGYTF. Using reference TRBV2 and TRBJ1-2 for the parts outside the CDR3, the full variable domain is EPEVTQTPSHQVTQMGQEVILRCVPISNHLYFYWYRQILGQKVEFLVSFYNNEISEKSEIFDDQFSVERPDGSNFTLKIRSTKLEDSAMYFCASNNLEGNYGYTFGSGTRLTVV.